Presented here are 23 T cell receptor beta chains from one specimen sequenced in a study of blood T cell repertoires in COVID-19. The assay was immunoSEQ multiplex PCR, and TCRdb's table has in-frame clones only and misses some. The data show 150,000 to 200,000 clones, nearly 85% seen once. The sample was peripheral blood. The source of these receptors is a woman under 40 with acute or convalescent COVID-19.

This chain links TRBV4-2 with TRBJ2-7; 9 bases are shared with TRBD1. This CDR3 contains 16 residues. V dropped 0 bases and J dropped 1; count of bases not matched to a gene: 4. Germline V CDR1 and CDR2: LGHNA, YNFKEQ. The CDR3 loop is CASSQDLGQGSYEQYF. CDR3 nucleotides: TGTGCCAGCAGCCAAGATCTGGGACAGGGTTCCTACGAGCAGTACTTC.

This chain connects TRBV30 to TRBJ1-2; TRBD1 aligns across 10 bases. After removal of 5 bases from V and 2 bases from J, the junction contained 2 bases not matched to a gene. The CDR3 is 13 residues long. CDR1 and CDR2 from the germline V gene are GTSNPN and SVGIG (reference sequence). The CDR3 DNA sequence: TGTGCCTGGGGGGACAGGGGCAACTATGGCTACACCTTC. Translation: CAWGDRGNYGYTF.

The chain is built from TRBV6-5 and TRBJ2-5, with 11 bases fitting TRBD1. V was clipped by 6 bases and J by 5 bases; unmatched bases: 8. Germline V gene data show CDR1 as MNHEY and CDR2 as SVGAGI. The CDR3 sequence is 15 residues long. The CDR3 DNA sequence: TGTGCCAGCAGCAAACTCGGGACAGGGGGTGAGACCCAGTACTTC. Translated: CASSKLGTGGETQYF.

This clone showed up just once. The chain combines TRBV7-3 with TRBJ2-5; no clear D gene. The CDR3 covers 13 residues. V lost 5 bases, J lost 2 bases, and 9 bases lay in between. Germline CDR1 and CDR2: SGHTA and FQGTGA. This chain's CDR3 is CASSGSGQETQYF. CDR3 nucleotide sequence: TGTGCCAGCAGCGGATCAGGTCAAGAGACCCAGTACTTC.

The V gene is TRBV29-1, the J gene TRBJ1-1; D perhaps matches TRBD1 (5 bases). Per germline, CDR1 SQVTM and CDR2 ANQGSEA. This CDR3 has 12 amino acids. CDR3 region: CSVLGGPTEAFF. In DNA form, the CDR3 reads TGCAGTGTCTTGGGGGGACCCACTGAAGCTTTCTTT.

In nucleotides, the CDR3 is TGCAGTGCTAGTCTTCCAGGGTCGAACACTGAAGCTTTCTTT. It translates to CSASLPGSNTEAFF. This sequence joins TRBV20-1 and TRBJ1-1; D might be TRBD1 (5 bases). CDR3 length: 14 amino acids. Trimming shortened V by 3 bases and J by 1 base, and 12 bases separated the two germline ends. Germline lookup yields CDR1 DFQATT and CDR2 SNEGSKA (reference sequence).

The rearrangement uses TRBV3-1 (or the pseudogene TRBV3-2) and TRBJ2-3; the match to TRBD2 covers 8 bases. Germline CDR1 reads LGHDT; CDR2 reads YNNKEL (reference sequence). V was clipped by 4 bases and J by 1 base; unmatched bases: 4. The CDR3 totals 15 residues. The CDR3 region is CASSRKTSGTDTQYF. CDR3 DNA: TGTGCCAGCAGCCGAAAGACTAGCGGCACAGATACGCAGTATTTT.

This clone showed up just once. The chain couples TRBV5-6 to TRBJ1-2; D ambiguous. The V and J ends lost 4 bases and 1 base respectively, with 17 bases between them. This CDR3 contains 16 residues. Germline values: CDR1 SGHDT, CDR2 YYEEEE. Here the CDR3 DNA reads TGTGCCAGCAGCCCGGTTAGCGGCTCTCTTAACTATGGCTACACCTTC. This translates into CASSPVSGSLNYGYTF.

On this clone itself: The junction and the germline gene differ at one end; a read error may be behind it. The chain links TRBV6-6 to TRBJ2-7, with D unclear. This CDR3 has 11 amino acids. Germline V gene data show CDR1 as MNHNY and CDR2 as SVGAGI (reference sequence). The CDR3 region is CASSYSDEQYF. The CDR3 bases are TGTGCCAGCAGTTACTCCGACGAGCAGTACTTC.

V usage is TRBV5-6 and J usage is TRBJ2-5, with 8 bases fitting TRBD1. Germline V CDR1 and CDR2: SGHDT, YYEEEE. V dropped 2 bases and J dropped 2; count of bases not matched to a gene: 5. The CDR3 consists of 15 residues. CDR3 DNA: TGTGCCAGCAGCTTTGTTCGACAGGGGCAAGAGACCCAGTACTTC. Translated: CASSFVRQGQETQYF.

The rearrangement uses TRBV12-2 and TRBJ1-3. TRBV12-2 represents a pseudogene. This CDR3 has 16 residues. The CDR3 coding sequence is TGTGCAAGTCGCTTCAGTAGCGGGGGACCTGGAGCACCCATATATTTT. Translation: CASRFSSGGPGAPIYF.

The chain has TRBV2 and TRBJ2-7, with 7 bases lining up with TRBD2. The germline V gene has CDR1 SNHLY and CDR2 FYNNEI. The length of the CDR3 is 15 residues. After removal of 4 bases from V and 0 bases from J, the junction contained 6 bases not matched to a gene. The CDR3 DNA reads TGTGCCAGCAGTGCGGAAGCGGGGAGCTCCTACGAGCAGTACTTC. It codes for CASSAEAGSSYEQYF.

The rearrangement links TRBV19 to TRBJ2-1, with 13 bases lining up with TRBD2. The CDR3 consists of 20 residues. Germline CDR1 and CDR2: LNHDA and SQIVND (reference sequence). V lost 8 bases and J lost 1; bases outside the gene matches: 17. In nucleotides, the CDR3 is TGTGCCAGTGGCGGCCAGGGACTAGCGGGATCCCTGAATTCCTACAATGAGCAGTTCTTC. Its translation is CASGGQGLAGSLNSYNEQFF.

CDR3 amino acids: CASSYKRSEKNSPLHF. DNA of the CDR3: TGTGCCAGCAGTTATAAACGGAGTGAGAAAAATTCACCCCTCCACTTT. The J gene is TRBJ1-6, the V gene TRBV21-1. TRBV21-1 is tagged as a pseudogene. The CDR3 length is 16 residues.

The chain combines TRBV21-1 with TRBJ2-7; TRBD1 is the table's D call, not checked against the DNA. TRBV21-1 is flagged as a pseudogene. The CDR3 runs 17 residues. The CDR3 spells CASSKEGYLDSSYEQYF. The CDR3 DNA is TGTGCCAGCAGCAAAGAGGGGTACCTCGACAGCTCCTACGAGCAGTACTTC.

The V gene is TRBV5-1, the J gene TRBJ2-7, with D possibly being TRBD2 (5 bases). The CDR3 totals 12 residues. Germline V CDR1 and CDR2: SGHRS, YFSETQ. Between the trimmed V and J ends, which lost 3 bases and 10 bases, there was a span of 14 bases. The CDR3 sequence is CASSYDRGSQYF. The CDR3, as DNA: TGCGCCAGCAGCTACGACCGAGGGTCCCAGTACTTC.

V usage is TRBV5-5 and J usage is TRBJ2-5; the D gene is possibly TRBD1 (8 bases). CDR1 SGHKS and CDR2 YYEKEE come from the germline V gene (reference sequence). Trimming left V 4 bases short and J 3 bases short, with 13 bases between. The CDR3 loop spans 14 amino acids. CDR3 nucleotide sequence: TGTGCCAGCAGCACTACAGGGGGGGAAGAGACCCAGTACTTC. Amino acid sequence: CASSTTGGEETQYF.

This chain connects TRBV7-9 to TRBJ2-2; TRBD1 might be the D (5 bases). Germline CDR1 and CDR2: SEHNR and FQNEAQ (reference sequence). CDR3 length equals 15 residues. Trimming removed 5 bases from V and 6 bases from J, with 16 bases in between. Here the CDR3 reads CASSPMGRRAGELFF. The CDR3 nucleotides read TGTGCCAGCAGCCCCATGGGGCGCAGGGCCGGGGAGCTGTTTTTT.

The chain combines TRBV5-6 with TRBJ1-1; TRBD1 matches 7 bases. There are 15 residues in the CDR3. The ends lost 2 bases at V and 6 bases at J; junction bases unmatched: 10. The germline gives CDR1 SGHDT, CDR2 YYEEEE. The CDR3 DNA sequence: TGTGCCAGCAGCTTCGGTACAGGGGTGGAGGCTGAAGCTTTCTTT. Amino acid sequence: CASSFGTGVEAEAFF.

V gene TRBV7-9 combines with J gene TRBJ1-1; 7 bases align to TRBD1. From germline, CDR1 is SEHNR and CDR2 FQNEAQ (reference sequence). V lost 5 bases and J lost 0; bases outside the gene matches: 9. CDR3 size: 16 residues. The CDR3 DNA follows: TGTGCCAGCAGCCCCGAGGTAGGGACAGTGAACACTGAAGCTTTCTTT. Translation gives CASSPEVGTVNTEAFF.

The chain combines TRBV7-8 with TRBJ1-5; no clear D. Trimming shortened V by 3 bases and J by 2 bases, and 11 bases separated the two germline ends. The CDR3 spans 15 residues. Germline CDR1 SGHVS, CDR2 FQNEAQ. This CDR3 is CASSFAGNGNQPQHF. The CDR3 bases are TGTGCCAGCAGCTTTGCGGGGAACGGCAATCAGCCCCAGCATTTT.

This chain connects TRBV5-8 to TRBJ1-1, with 7 bases that match TRBD1. The CDR3 length is 17 residues. V was clipped by 0 bases and J by 6 bases; unmatched bases: 14. Germline lookup yields CDR1 SGHTS and CDR2 YDEGEE. The CDR3 DNA reads as TGTGCCAGCAGCTTGGGGCCCTCAGGGGGTAGTTTCGCTGAAGCTTTCTTT. Encoded protein: CASSLGPSGGSFAEAFF.

V gene TRBV5-1 combines with J gene TRBJ1-2; no reliable D call. Germline V gene sequence: CDR1 SGHRS, CDR2 YFSETQ. Trimming took 3 bases from V and 3 from J, leaving 15 bases between them. CDR3 length: 15 residues. CDR3 sequence reads: CASSSRPSGDYGYTF. As DNA, the CDR3 is TGCGCCAGCAGCTCGAGGCCCTCCGGGGACTATGGCTACACCTTC.